This T cell receptor beta chain was profiled in a study of PD-1 blockade in mismatch repair-deficient tumors. The protocol was immunoSEQ multiplex PCR, while the TCRdb copy is restricted to in-frame clones and leaves out a portion. The sample shows about 63,000 clones, around 89% of them seen only once. Trimming removed 0 bases from V and 2 bases from J, with 20 bases in between. Germline CDR1 is LNHDA and CDR2 is SQIVND (reference sequence). The CDR3 consists of 19 residues. The chain joins TRBV19 to TRBJ2-1, with D possibly matching TRBD2 (6 bases). The sequence was obtained from an adult with mismatch repair-deficient cancer. This sample comprised peripheral blood, obtained 52 weeks after starting pembrolizumab. CDR3 coding DNA: TGTGCCAGTAGTATAGATGGGGCGGGGATTGCAAGGCCCTACAATGAGCAGTTCTTC. Its protein is CASSIDGAGIARPYNEQFF.